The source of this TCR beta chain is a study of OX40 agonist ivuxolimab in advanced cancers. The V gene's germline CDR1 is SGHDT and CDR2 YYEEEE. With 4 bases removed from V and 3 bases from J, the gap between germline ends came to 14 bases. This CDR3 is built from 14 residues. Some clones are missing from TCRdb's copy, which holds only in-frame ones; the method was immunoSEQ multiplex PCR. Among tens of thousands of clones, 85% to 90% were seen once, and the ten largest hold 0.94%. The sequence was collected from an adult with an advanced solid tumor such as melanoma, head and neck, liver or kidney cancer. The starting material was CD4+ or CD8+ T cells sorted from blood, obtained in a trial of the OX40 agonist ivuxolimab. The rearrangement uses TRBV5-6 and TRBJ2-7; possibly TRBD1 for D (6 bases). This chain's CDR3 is CASSLTGPDYEQYF. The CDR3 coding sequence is TGTGCCAGCAGCCTTACAGGGCCCGACTACGAGCAGTACTTC.